This T cell receptor beta chain was found in a study of T cells in Graves' hyperthyroidism and ophthalmopathy. Whole-study context: Any treatment followed the collection of peripheral blood at initial diagnosis.

About this clonotype itself: Its target is not known.

In germline, CDR1 is SEHNR, CDR2 FQNEAQ (reference sequence). V gave up 5 bases and J gave up 1 base; unmatched junction bases: 4. The CDR3 is made up of 15 amino acids. General observations from the study: The model's output predicted ophthalmopathy at a median of roughly 6 months prior to onset.

Diagnoses used clinical symptoms, serum thyroxine and TRAb, thyroid ultrasound and orbital computed tomography. About 10 ml of fresh peripheral blood supplied the PBMCs. Amplified TCR beta CDR3 regions derived from RNA transcripts. The HTBI primer set was used in a first-round RT-PCR of the TCR CDR3. TCRdb processed the multiplex PCR reads anew with MiXCR; each CDR3 protein has one entry. The table includes 490,000 or so distinct CDR3 sequences, nearly 20% detected once. This chain links TRBV7-9 with TRBJ1-2; 10 nucleotides match TRBD1. The sequence was obtained from a man aged 40-50 years with Graves' ophthalmopathy. Sequencing was carried out using blood. The CDR3 sequence is CASSAGQGLNYGYTF. For the CDR3, the DNA is TGTGCCAGCAGCGCGGGACAGGGGCTTAACTATGGCTACACCTTC.